Listed here is a single T cell receptor (beta chain). Its target is not known. Everyone who donated was a healthy bone marrow donor. These data belong to a study of cytomegalovirus exposure and HLA in healthy donors. Notes on the study in general: Most likely, a cluster of highly shared sequence variants arose as a sequencing artifact. A later analysis linked a missense DCLRE1C variant to TCR beta V- and J-gene trimming. Reports described diagnosis of cytomegalovirus status by the classifier as highly specific and sensitive.

In the PCR, 60 Vbeta and 13 Jbeta primers were used. Sequenced by immunoSEQ multiplex PCR; TCRdb stores in-frame clones only, minus some. The sample has under 150,000 clones, roughly 84% seen once. The TCR originated in a man in his fifties in good health and CMV-seronegative. Source material: PBMCs.

As DNA, the CDR3 is TGTGCCAGCAGCGGTGGTTCGGGACAGGGAGTGGGCGAGCAGTACTTC. Amino acids: CASSGGSGQGVGEQYF. The chain is built from TRBV2 and TRBJ2-7, with 9 bases aligning to TRBD1. This CDR3 contains 16 residues. Germline V lookup: CDR1 SNHLY, CDR2 FYNNEI. V lost 6 bases and J lost 6; bases outside the gene matches: 15.